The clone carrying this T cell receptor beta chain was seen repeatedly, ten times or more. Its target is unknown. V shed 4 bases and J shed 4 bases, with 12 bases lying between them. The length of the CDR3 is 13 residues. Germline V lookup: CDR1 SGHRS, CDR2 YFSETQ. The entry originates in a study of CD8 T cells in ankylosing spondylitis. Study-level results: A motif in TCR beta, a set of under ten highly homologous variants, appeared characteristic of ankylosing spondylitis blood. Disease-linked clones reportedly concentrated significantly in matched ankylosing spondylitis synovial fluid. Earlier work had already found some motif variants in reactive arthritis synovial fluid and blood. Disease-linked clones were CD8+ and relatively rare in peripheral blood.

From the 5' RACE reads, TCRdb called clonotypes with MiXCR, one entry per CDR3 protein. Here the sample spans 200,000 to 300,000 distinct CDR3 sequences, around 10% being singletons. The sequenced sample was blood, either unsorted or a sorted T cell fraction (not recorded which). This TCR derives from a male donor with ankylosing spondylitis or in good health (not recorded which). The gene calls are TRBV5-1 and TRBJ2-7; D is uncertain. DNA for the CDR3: TGCGCCAGCAGCCCACAGACTGATTACGAGCAGTACTTC. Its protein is CASSPQTDYEQYF. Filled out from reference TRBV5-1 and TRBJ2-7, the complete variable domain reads KAGVTQTPRYLIKTRGQQVTLSCSPISGHRSVSWYQQTPGQGLQFLFEYFSETQRNKGNFPGRFSGRQFSNSRSEMNVSTLELGDSALYLCASSPQTDYEQYFGPGTRLTVT.